Each of the 14 T cell receptor beta chains below was sequenced from the same sample in a study of shared clonotypes between healthy human individuals. This table comes from immunoSEQ multiplex PCR, and its TCRdb copy is limited to in-frame clones, with some not included. The sample has some 2,100,000 clones, approximately 94% seen once. CD45RO-negative, CCR7-positively selected cells formed the naive CD8 fraction, excluding terminally differentiated effector memory CD45RA+ cells. The sample consisted of naive CD8+ T cells from PBMCs. These receptors were obtained from a young man in good health. Some clones in this sample may be carry-over from other donors' samples.

The chain has TRBV27 and TRBJ1-5, with a weak D call TRBD1 (5 bases). CDR1 is MNHEY, CDR2 SMNVEV, per germline (reference sequence). Trimming removed 8 bases from V and 4 bases from J, with 15 bases in between. The CDR3 totals 14 residues. CDR3 DNA sequence: TGTGCCAGCTCGATAGGGGCAGGGAATCAGCCCCAGCATTTT. Protein product: CASSIGAGNQPQHF.

This chain connects TRBV27 to TRBJ2-7; 7 nucleotides line up with TRBD2. From germline, CDR1 is MNHEY and CDR2 SMNVEV (reference sequence). The CDR3 loop spans 15 amino acids. V lost 7 bases, J lost 0 bases, and 9 bases stayed unmatched. In nucleotides, the CDR3 is TGTGCCAGCACCCCCAGGCGGGGGAGCTCCTACGAGCAGTACTTC. This gives the protein CASTPRRGSSYEQYF.

The V call is TRBV7-9, the J call TRBJ1-4; 7 bases align to TRBD1. CDR1 SEHNR and CDR2 FQNEAQ come from the germline V gene (reference sequence). The V and J ends lost 1 base and 8 bases, in that order; junction bases with no gene match: 10. There are 16 residues in the CDR3. The CDR3, as DNA: TGTGCCAGCAGCTTAGTAACAGAGGGGGCAGGAGAAAAACTGTTTTTT. Translating gives CASSLVTEGAGEKLFF. The full variable domain, in which reference TRBV7-9 and TRBJ1-4 provide the parts outside the CDR3, is DTGVSQNPRHKITKRGQNVTFRCDPISEHNRLYWYRQTLGQGPEFLTYFQNEAQLEKSRLLSDRFSAERPKGSFSTLEIQRTEQGDSAMYLCASSLVTEGAGEKLFFGSGTQLSVL.

The V gene is TRBV27, the J gene TRBJ2-1; 10 bases agree with TRBD2. The CDR3 has 13 residues. The germline V gene has CDR1 MNHEY and CDR2 SMNVEV (reference sequence). Trimming removed 3 bases from V and 10 bases from J; junction bases left unmatched: 3. The DNA of the CDR3 is TGTGCCAGCAGTTTGCTAGCGGGAGACGAGCAGTTCTTC. Its protein is CASSLLAGDEQFF.

V and J are TRBV27 and TRBJ2-1; possibly TRBD1 or TRBD2 for D (5 bases each). The germline V gene has CDR1 MNHEY and CDR2 SMNVEV (reference sequence). The length of the CDR3 is 16 residues. The V gene lost 7 bases and the J gene lost 3 bases, with 19 bases spanning the gap. For the CDR3, the DNA is TGTGCCAGCACCTTCCTTCCCGGGACGGACTACAATGAGCAGTTCTTC. This codes for CASTFLPGTDYNEQFF.

This rearrangement joins TRBV2 to TRBJ2-5; 7 bases agree with TRBD2. Germline V gene sequence: CDR1 SNHLY, CDR2 FYNNEI. This CDR3 spans 14 amino acids. The ends lost 4 bases at V and 3 bases at J; junction bases unmatched: 5. CDR3 in DNA: TGTGCCAGCAGTGGGCGGGAGAGGGAAGAGACCCAGTACTTC. Translating it yields CASSGREREETQYF. Variable domain in full (rest from reference TRBV2 and TRBJ2-5): EPEVTQTPSHQVTQMGQEVILRCVPISNHLYFYWYRQILGQKVEFLVSFYNNEISEKSEIFDDQFSVERPDGSNFTLKIRSTKLEDSAMYFCASSGREREETQYFGPGTRLLVL.

V gene TRBV16 combines with J gene TRBJ2-3; TRBD1 might be the D (5 bases). The CDR3 is made up of 17 amino acids. Between the trimmed V and J ends, which lost 2 bases and 6 bases, there was a span of 21 bases. Germline V lookup: CDR1 KGHSY, CDR2 FQNENV. This chain's CDR3 is CASSQISDSSQSDTQYF. The CDR3 nucleotides read TGTGCCAGCAGCCAAATCTCAGACAGCTCTCAATCGGATACGCAGTATTTT. The full variable domain, in which reference TRBV16 and TRBJ2-3 provide the parts outside the CDR3, is GEEVAQTPKHLVRGEGQKAKLYCAPIKGHSYVFWYQQVLKNEFKFLISFQNENVFDETGMPKERFSAKCLPNSPCSLEIQATKLEDSAVYFCASSQISDSSQSDTQYFGPGTRLTVL.

This clone turned up a few times. Other DNA sequences of this sample code for an identical CDR3. The V and J genes are TRBV28 and TRBJ1-1; D is possibly TRBD1 (6 bases). The CDR3 loop spans 15 amino acids. V lost 2 bases to trimming and J lost 0 bases, with 10 bases between them. CDR1 MDHEN and CDR2 SYDVKM come from the germline V gene. The CDR3 here is CASSLTQGMNTEAFF. The CDR3 DNA follows: TGTGCCAGCAGTTTAACCCAGGGGATGAACACTGAAGCTTTCTTT.

The rearrangement links TRBV10-2 to TRBJ2-7; unclear D gene. The CDR3 runs to 15 residues. Trimming took off 2 bases at V and 6 bases at J, with 17 bases between the two ends. Germline-derived CDR1 and CDR2 are WSHSY and SAAADI. The CDR3 is CASSERAPPYGEQYF. For the CDR3, the DNA is TGCGCCAGCAGTGAGAGGGCTCCCCCATACGGCGAGCAGTACTTC.

The chain links TRBV5-6 to TRBJ1-4; 8 nucleotides align to TRBD1. This CDR3 comprises 17 residues. The V and J ends lost 0 bases and 0 bases, in that order; junction bases with no gene match: 4. Germline loops: CDR1 SGHDT, CDR2 YYEEEE. The CDR3 DNA follows: TGTGCCAGCAGCTTGGGAGGACAGGGAACAACTAATGAAAAACTGTTTTTT. Its translation: CASSLGGQGTTNEKLFF. Complete variable domain (other parts from reference TRBV5-6 and TRBJ1-4): DAGVTQSPTHLIKTRGQQVTLRCSPKSGHDTVSWYQQALGQGPQFIFQYYEEEERQRGNFPDRFSGHQFPNYSSELNVNALLLGDSALYLCASSLGGQGTTNEKLFFGSGTQLSVL.

Here the CDR3 reads CASSSGGDEAFF. The CDR3 region has the DNA TGCGCCAGCAGCTCTGGAGGGGATGAAGCTTTCTTT. This chain uses TRBV5-1 with TRBJ1-1, with TRBD1 as a possible D gene (5 bases). This CDR3 region has 12 residues. V was pared by 3 bases and J by 7 bases, with 10 bases between. Per germline, CDR1 SGHRS and CDR2 YFSETQ.

V is TRBV7-9 and J is TRBJ2-6; a weak D match, TRBD2 (5 bases). CDR3 length: 19 amino acids. The V end lost 4 bases, the J end lost 0 bases, and 19 bases lay between the germline ends. Germline loops: CDR1 SEHNR, CDR2 FQNEAQ (reference sequence). CDR3 sequence: CASSSRLYPSPSGANVLTF. Written as DNA, the CDR3 is TGTGCCAGCAGCTCCCGACTATACCCTTCCCCCTCTGGGGCCAACGTCCTGACTTTC.

The chain links TRBV10-3 to TRBJ2-7; D may be TRBD1 or TRBD2 (5 bases each). The CDR3 length is 13 residues. Trimming removed 8 bases at V and 2 bases at J, with 13 bases between. Germline lookup yields CDR1 ENHRY and CDR2 SYGVKD. The CDR3 sequence: CAIGATAAYEQYF. The CDR3 DNA sequence: TGTGCCATCGGGGCGACAGCGGCCTACGAGCAGTACTTC.

CDR3 DNA sequence: TGTGCCAGCAACCAAAAAGACCCCTCGGGAGGGGACCAGTACTTC. This sequence encodes CASNQKDPSGGDQYF. The chain joins TRBV21-1 to TRBJ2-5; TRBD2, the table's D call, lacks a check against the DNA. TRBV21-1 is a pseudogene locus. This CDR3 contains 15 residues.